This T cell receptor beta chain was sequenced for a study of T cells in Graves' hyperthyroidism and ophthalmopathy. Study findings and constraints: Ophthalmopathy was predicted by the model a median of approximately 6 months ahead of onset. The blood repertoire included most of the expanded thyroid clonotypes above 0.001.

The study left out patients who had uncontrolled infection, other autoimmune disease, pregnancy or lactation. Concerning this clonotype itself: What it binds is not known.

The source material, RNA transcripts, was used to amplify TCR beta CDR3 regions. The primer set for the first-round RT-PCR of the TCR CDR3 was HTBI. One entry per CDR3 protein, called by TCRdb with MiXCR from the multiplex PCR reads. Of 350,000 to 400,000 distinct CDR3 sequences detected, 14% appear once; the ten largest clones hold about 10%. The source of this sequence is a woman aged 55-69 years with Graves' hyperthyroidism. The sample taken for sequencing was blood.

The CDR3 is CASSLPGQGELVDEKLFF. CDR3 coding DNA: TGTGCCAGCAGTTTACCGGGTCAGGGGGAGTTAGTGGATGAAAAACTGTTTTTT. The chain combines TRBV28 with TRBJ1-4, with 7 bases fitting TRBD1. The V gene's germline CDR1 is MDHEN and CDR2 SYDVKM. The CDR3 sequence is 18 residues long. The trim removed 2 bases at V and 6 bases at J, leaving 15 bases unmatched.